A selection of T cell receptor beta chains follows, all from one sample in a study of identical twins. MiXCR, applied by TCRdb to the 5' RACE reads, yields one record per CDR3 protein. The repertoire holds around 340,000 distinct CDR3 sequences, with roughly 12% as singletons. The same sample was also used in a study of yellow fever vaccine responses in identical twins.

Sequencing was carried out using CD8+ T cells sorted from blood. The receptor set was obtained from a woman aged 18-29 years in good health. Both conserved end residues are part of each CDR3. A D gene is named only where the DNA matches it firmly. Some rows mark clone size as missing; the rest say once, few, many or name a class of expanded clone.

TRBV12-3/TRBV12-4	TRBJ2-1	NA	NA	CASSFAGSNEQFF	TGTGCCAGCAGTTTTGCGGGGAGCAATGAGCAGTTCTTC
TRBV5-6	TRBJ2-7	TRBD2	NA	CASSLVASGSRWDEQYF	TGTGCCAGCAGCTTGGTGGCTAGCGGGAGTCGATGGGACGAGCAGTACTTC
TRBV5-5	TRBJ1-5	NA	many	CASSLQNSNQPQHF	TGTGCCAGCAGCTTACAAAATAGCAATCAGCCCCAGCATTTT
TRBV15	TRBJ2-1	NA	many	CATSRFPPEQFF	TGTGCCACCAGCAGATTCCCCCCCGAGCAGTTCTTC
TRBV13	TRBJ1-4	NA	NA	CASSLGTDEKLFF	TGTGCCAGCAGCTTAGGGACAGACGAAAAACTGTTTTTT
TRBV10-1	TRBJ2-5	NA	NA	CASSPSPGRQETQYF	TGCGCCAGCAGCCCCTCACCGGGAAGGCAAGAGACCCAGTACTTC
TRBV7-2	TRBJ2-3	TRBD2	many	CASSLLAGRTDTQYF	TGTGCCAGCAGCTTACTAGCGGGAAGGACAGATACGCAGTATTTT
TRBV6-4	TRBJ2-6	NA	few	CASSDRGGANVLTF	TGTGCCAGCAGTGACAGGGGTGGGGCCAACGTCCTGACTTTC
TRBV11-2	TRBJ2-1	NA	NA	CASSLEPLSAGPNNEQFF	TGTGCCAGCAGCTTAGAGCCCTTGTCGGCGGGACCCAACAATGAGCAGTTCTTC
TRBV20-1	TRBJ2-1	NA	few	CSARDLYGSYNEQFF	TGCAGTGCTAGAGATCTATACGGCTCCTACAATGAGCAGTTCTTC
TRBV9	TRBJ2-7	TRBD1	few	CASSGPRQGHEQYF	TGTGCCAGCAGCGGACCCCGACAGGGCCACGAGCAGTACTTC
TRBV27	TRBJ1-5	TRBD1	many	CASSPYWTGTGGEPQHF	TGTGCCAGCAGTCCCTATTGGACCGGGACAGGGGGCGAGCCCCAGCATTTT
TRBV27	TRBJ2-3	NA	NA	CASSRLEHTDTQYF	TGTGCCAGCAGCCGACTAGAACACACAGATACGCAGTATTTT
TRBV12-3/TRBV12-4	TRBJ1-1	NA	many	CASTSDLLGNTEAFF	TGTGCCAGCACCTCCGATCTCCTGGGAAACACTGAAGCTTTCTTT
TRBV4-2	TRBJ2-1	NA	NA	CASSPPDFTYNEQFF	TGTGCCAGCAGCCCCCCGGACTTCACCTACAATGAGCAGTTCTTC
TRBV3-1	TRBJ2-1	NA	NA	CASSHNPGGGEQFF	TGTGCCAGCAGCCATAACCCAGGGGGGGGTGAGCAGTTCTTC
TRBV5-1	TRBJ2-3	TRBD2	many	CASSTEEPKFTSGVITDTQYF	TGCGCCAGCAGCACCGAGGAACCGAAATTTACTAGCGGGGTTATCACAGATACGCAGTATTTT